The 10 T cell receptor beta chains below were found in one sample sequenced in a study of blood T cell repertoires in COVID-19. Measured with immunoSEQ multiplex PCR; TCRdb has only the in-frame clones, and not every one. The sample consists of 270,000 or so clones, 86% of them appearing once. The sequenced material came from peripheral blood. The receptors stem from a woman aged 30 to 39 with active or convalescent COVID-19.

Comment on this clone: This CDR3 is also generated by other DNA sequences in the sample. This chain joins TRBV5-6 and TRBJ1-5; 7 bases are shared with TRBD1. Looked up from germline, CDR1 is SGHDT and CDR2 is YYEEEE. The CDR3 spans 14 residues. After removal of 2 bases from V and 2 bases from J, the junction contained 1 base not matched to a gene. As DNA, the CDR3 is TGTGCCAGCAGCTTAACAGGGGGCAATCAGCCCCAGCATTTT. Residues: CASSLTGGNQPQHF.

The CDR3 region is CASSITGTGIYGYTF. The CDR3 nucleotides are TGTGCCAGTAGTATAACCGGGACAGGGATCTATGGCTACACCTTC. The V gene is TRBV19, the J gene TRBJ1-2, with TRBD1 matching 9 bases. There are 15 residues in the CDR3. CDR1 LNHDA and CDR2 SQIVND come from the germline V gene (reference sequence). V shed 2 bases and J 4 bases; nucleotides not matched to a gene: 5. The entire variable domain, with the rest obtained from reference TRBV19 and TRBJ1-2, is as follows: DGGITQSPKYLFRKEGQNVTLSCEQNLNHDAMYWYRQDPGQGLRLIYYSQIVNDFQKGDIAEGYSVSREKKESFPLTVTSAQKNPTAFYLCASSITGTGIYGYTFGSGTRLTVV.

The V gene is TRBV19, the J gene TRBJ2-5, with 9 bases aligning to TRBD1. The trim removed 5 bases at V and 2 bases at J, leaving 6 bases unmatched. Germline CDR1 reads LNHDA; CDR2 reads SQIVND (reference sequence). The length of the CDR3 is 15 residues. CDR3 residues: CASSPDRGDQETQYF. In DNA, the CDR3 is TGTGCCAGTAGTCCGGACAGGGGAGATCAAGAGACCCAGTACTTC.

The rearrangement uses TRBV7-3 and TRBJ2-1; 16 nucleotides match TRBD2. V was clipped by 5 bases and J by 6 bases; unmatched bases: 4. Germline V gene sequence: CDR1 SGHTA, CDR2 FQGTGA. The CDR3 loop spans 16 amino acids. CDR3 in amino acids: CASSQGLAGGPNEQFF. CDR3 sequence (DNA): TGTGCCAGCAGCCAGGGACTAGCGGGGGGGCCCAATGAGCAGTTCTTC.

CDR3 nucleotide sequence: TGTGCCAGCAGCGTAGATGGGGGGGGACCAGGGAATGAGCAGTTCTTC. It encodes CASSVDGGGPGNEQFF. The chain couples TRBV9 to TRBJ2-1, with TRBD2 identical over 7 bases. The J segment lost 7 bases and the V segment lost 0 bases, leaving 10 bases of the junction unmatched. The germline gives CDR1 SGDLS, CDR2 YYNGEE. CDR3 length equals 16 residues. Full variable domain (missing parts from reference TRBV9 and TRBJ2-1): DSGVTQTPKHLITATGQRVTLRCSPRSGDLSVYWYQQSLDQGLQFLIQYYNGEERAKGNILERFSAQQFPDLHSELNLSSLELGDSALYFCASSVDGGGPGNEQFFGPGTRLTVL.

The gene calls are TRBV10-2 and TRBJ2-1; 14 nucleotides line up with TRBD2. The germline V gene encodes CDR1 WSHSY and CDR2 SAAADI. This CDR3 has 15 amino acids. Losses at the gene ends were 9 bases for V and 7 bases for J; bases not matched to a gene: 8. Here the CDR3 reads CASRLAGGPGNEQFF. The CDR3 DNA reads as TGCGCCAGTAGACTAGCGGGGGGGCCTGGAAATGAGCAGTTCTTC.

The rearrangement uses TRBV19 and TRBJ1-5, with 9 bases identical to TRBD1. In germline, CDR1 is LNHDA, CDR2 SQIVND (reference sequence). J lost 3 bases, V lost 4 bases, and 4 bases had no gene match. This CDR3 is built from 15 residues. The CDR3 spells CASSTTGGNNQPQHF. The CDR3 DNA reads as TGTGCCAGTAGTACGACAGGGGGAAACAATCAGCCCCAGCATTTT.

V usage is TRBV11-2 and J usage is TRBJ1-2, with TRBD1 matching 9 bases. Germline CDR1 SGHAT, CDR2 FQNNGV. This CDR3 spans 15 amino acids. The V segment lost 3 bases and the J segment 2 bases; nucleotides outside the gene matches: 4. CDR3 loop: CASSLGQGLNYGYTF. In DNA form, the CDR3 reads TGTGCCAGCAGCTTGGGACAGGGCCTGAACTATGGCTACACCTTC.

V is TRBV19 and J is TRBJ1-5; D may be TRBD1 (6 bases). Trimming took off 6 bases at V and 10 bases at J, with 16 bases between the two ends. Germline V CDR1 and CDR2: LNHDA, SQIVND (reference sequence). There are 13 residues in the CDR3. CDR3 residues: CASRDSRKHPQHF. The DNA of the CDR3 is TGTGCCAGTAGGGACAGTCGAAAGCATCCCCAGCATTTT.

The chain is built from TRBV5-1 and TRBJ2-5; D ambiguous. V dropped 0 bases and J dropped 2 bases, with 8 bases sitting between them. This CDR3 has 14 residues. Germline loops: CDR1 SGHRS, CDR2 YFSETQ. The CDR3 is CASSLVTPQETQYF. As DNA, the CDR3 is TGCGCCAGCAGCTTGGTAACTCCGCAAGAGACCCAGTACTTC. Looking up the rest from reference TRBV5-1 and TRBJ2-5 gives the full variable domain: KAGVTQTPRYLIKTRGQQVTLSCSPISGHRSVSWYQQTPGQGLQFLFEYFSETQRNKGNFPGRFSGRQFSNSRSEMNVSTLELGDSALYLCASSLVTPQETQYFGPGTRLLVL.